This TCR beta chain was captured in a study of shared clonotypes between healthy human individuals. On the study more broadly: A donor's plate count was three for CD4 naive and three for CD4 memory; CD8 naive had two and CD8 memory one.

There were only Caucasian adults among the donors, and all lived in Nashville, Tennessee. Execution of the assay was at deep level. Clones were read by immunoSEQ multiplex PCR, and TCRdb kept only the in-frame ones, dropping some. Here the sample spans roughly 2.5 million clones, approximately 90% being singletons. Germline CDR1 SGHTA, CDR2 FQGNSA. CDR3 length: 15 amino acids. The junction had 6 bases not matched to a gene; V was cut back by 5 bases and J by 2 bases. The TCR comes from a man younger than 30 in good health. The sample comprised naive CD4+ T cells sorted from blood. Subset described: CD45RA+ positively selected. The chain combines TRBV7-2 with TRBJ1-3; 7 bases line up with TRBD1. The CDR3: CASSLDRVAGNTIYF. In nucleotides, the CDR3 is TGTGCCAGCAGCCTCGACAGGGTGGCTGGAAACACCATATATTTT.